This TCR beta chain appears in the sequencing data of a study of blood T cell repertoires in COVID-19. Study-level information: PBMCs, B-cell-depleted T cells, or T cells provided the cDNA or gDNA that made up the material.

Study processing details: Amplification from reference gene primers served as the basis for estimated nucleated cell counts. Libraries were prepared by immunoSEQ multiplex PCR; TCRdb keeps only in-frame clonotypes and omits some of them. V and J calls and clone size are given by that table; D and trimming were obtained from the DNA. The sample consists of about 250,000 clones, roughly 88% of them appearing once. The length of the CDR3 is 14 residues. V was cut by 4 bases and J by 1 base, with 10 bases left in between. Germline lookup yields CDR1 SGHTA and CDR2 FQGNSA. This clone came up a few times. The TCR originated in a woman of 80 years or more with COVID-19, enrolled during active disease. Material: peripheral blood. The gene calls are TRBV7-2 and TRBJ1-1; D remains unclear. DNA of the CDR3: TGTGCCAGCAGCTCTCGAGCACGGAACACTGAAGCTTTCTTT. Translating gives CASSSRARNTEAFF.